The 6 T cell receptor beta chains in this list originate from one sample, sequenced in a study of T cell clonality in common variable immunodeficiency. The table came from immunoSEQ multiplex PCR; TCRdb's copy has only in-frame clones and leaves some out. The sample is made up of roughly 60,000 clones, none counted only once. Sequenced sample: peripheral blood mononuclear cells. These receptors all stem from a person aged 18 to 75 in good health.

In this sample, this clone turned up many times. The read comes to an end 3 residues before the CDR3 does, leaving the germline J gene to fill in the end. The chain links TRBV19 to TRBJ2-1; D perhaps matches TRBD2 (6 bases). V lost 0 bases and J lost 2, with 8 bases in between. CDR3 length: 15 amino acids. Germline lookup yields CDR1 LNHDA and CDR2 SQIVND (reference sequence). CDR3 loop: CASSIDLATYNEQFF. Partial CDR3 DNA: TGTGCCAGTAGTATAGACCTAGCGACCTACAATGAG.

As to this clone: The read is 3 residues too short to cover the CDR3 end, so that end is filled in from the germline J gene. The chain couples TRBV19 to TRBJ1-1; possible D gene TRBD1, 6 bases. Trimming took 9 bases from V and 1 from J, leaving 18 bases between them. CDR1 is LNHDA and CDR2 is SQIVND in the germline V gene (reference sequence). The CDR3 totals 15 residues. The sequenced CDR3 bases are TGTGCCAGCAATACCGGGGGGGGCAGGAACACTGAA. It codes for CASNTGGGRNTE. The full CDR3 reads CASNTGGGRNTEAFF.

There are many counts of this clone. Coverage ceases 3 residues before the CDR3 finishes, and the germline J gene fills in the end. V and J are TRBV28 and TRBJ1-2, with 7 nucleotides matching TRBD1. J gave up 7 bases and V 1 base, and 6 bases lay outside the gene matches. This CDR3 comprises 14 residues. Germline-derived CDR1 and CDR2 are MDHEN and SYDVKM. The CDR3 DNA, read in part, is TGTGCCAGCAGTTTATCGGACAGGCACTCTGGC. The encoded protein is CASSLSDRHSG. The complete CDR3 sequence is CASSLSDRHSGYTF.

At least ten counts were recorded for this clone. CDR3: CASSNNRGHYGYTF. The covered CDR3 bases are TGTGCCAGTAGTAACAACAGGGGACACTATGGC. This chain connects TRBV19 to TRBJ1-2, with 7 bases identical to TRBD1. The read gets to within 3 residues of the CDR3 end, and the germline J gene fills in the rest. CDR1 LNHDA and CDR2 SQIVND come from the germline V gene (reference sequence). This CDR3 is 14 amino acids long. Losses at the gene ends were 4 bases for V and 3 bases for J; bases not matched to a gene: 5.

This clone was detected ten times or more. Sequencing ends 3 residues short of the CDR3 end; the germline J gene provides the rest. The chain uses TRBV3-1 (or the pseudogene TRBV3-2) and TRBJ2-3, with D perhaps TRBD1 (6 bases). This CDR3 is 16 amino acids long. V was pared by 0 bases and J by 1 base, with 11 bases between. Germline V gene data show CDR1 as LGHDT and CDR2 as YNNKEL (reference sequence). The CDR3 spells CASSQDVGAGTDTQYF. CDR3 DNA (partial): TGTGCCAGCAGCCAAGATGTGGGGGCCGGCACAGATACG.

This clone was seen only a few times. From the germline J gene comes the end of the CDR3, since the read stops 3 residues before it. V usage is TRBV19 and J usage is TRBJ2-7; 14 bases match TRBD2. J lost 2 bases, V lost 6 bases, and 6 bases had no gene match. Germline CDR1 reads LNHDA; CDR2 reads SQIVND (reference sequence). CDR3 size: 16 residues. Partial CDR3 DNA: TGTGCCAGTAGCGGACTAGCGGGAGGCTTTACCTACGAG. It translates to CASSGLAGGFTYE. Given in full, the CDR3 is CASSGLAGGFTYEQYF.